This TCR beta chain was observed in a study of blood T cell repertoires in COVID-19. Study-level information: Acute and convalescent COVID-19 specimens originated in the United States, Italy and Spain.

Assay used: immunoSEQ multiplex PCR; TCRdb lists only in-frame clones, some missing. The sample contains 95,000 to 110,000 clones, approximately 88% of which appear only once. Sequencing used peripheral blood. The TCR sequence derives from a woman aged 60 to 75 with acute or convalescent COVID-19.

CDR3 coding DNA: TGTGCCAGCAGCCAAGGCCTAGCGGGAGGCAACACAGATACGCAGTATTTT. Translated, it gives CASSQGLAGGNTDTQYF. This chain uses TRBV3-1 (or the pseudogene TRBV3-2) with TRBJ2-3; TRBD2 matches at 11 bases. CDR1 LGHDT and CDR2 YNNKEL come from the germline V gene (reference sequence). The V gene end was trimmed by 1 base and the J gene end by 2 bases; junction bases not matched to a gene: 5. There are 17 residues in the CDR3.